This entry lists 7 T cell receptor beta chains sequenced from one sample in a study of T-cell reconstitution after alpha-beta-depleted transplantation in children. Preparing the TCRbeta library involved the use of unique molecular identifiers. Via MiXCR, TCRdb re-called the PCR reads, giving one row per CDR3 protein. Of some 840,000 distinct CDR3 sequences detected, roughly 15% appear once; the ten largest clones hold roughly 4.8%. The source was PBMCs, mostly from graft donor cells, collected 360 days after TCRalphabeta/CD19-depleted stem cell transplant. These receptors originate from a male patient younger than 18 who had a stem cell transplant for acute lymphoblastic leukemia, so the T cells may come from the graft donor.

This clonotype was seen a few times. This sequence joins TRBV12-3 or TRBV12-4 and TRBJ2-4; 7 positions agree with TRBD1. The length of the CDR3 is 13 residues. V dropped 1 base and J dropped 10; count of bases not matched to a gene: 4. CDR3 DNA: TGTGCCAGCAGTTTAGTGACAGGGTATATTCAGTACTTC. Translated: CASSLVTGYIQYF.

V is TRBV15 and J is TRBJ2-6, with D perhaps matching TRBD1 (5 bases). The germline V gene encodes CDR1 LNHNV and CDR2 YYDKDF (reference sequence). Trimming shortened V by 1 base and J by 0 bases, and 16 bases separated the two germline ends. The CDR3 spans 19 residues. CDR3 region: CATSRVVTGPLSGANVLTF. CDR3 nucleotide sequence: TGTGCCACCAGCAGAGTAGTCACAGGTCCGCTCTCTGGGGCCAACGTCCTGACTTTC.

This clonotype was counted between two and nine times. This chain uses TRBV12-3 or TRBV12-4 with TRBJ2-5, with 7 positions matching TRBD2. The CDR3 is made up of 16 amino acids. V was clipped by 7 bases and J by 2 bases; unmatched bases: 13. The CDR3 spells CASKPQWGRAQETQYF. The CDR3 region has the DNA TGTGCCAGCAAACCCCAGTGGGGGAGGGCACAAGAGACCCAGTACTTC.

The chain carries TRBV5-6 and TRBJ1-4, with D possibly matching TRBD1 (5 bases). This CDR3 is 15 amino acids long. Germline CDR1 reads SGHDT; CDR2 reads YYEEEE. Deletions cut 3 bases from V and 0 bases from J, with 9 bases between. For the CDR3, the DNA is TGTGCCAGCAGCTGGGGCCGAGCAACTAATGAAAAACTGTTTTTT. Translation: CASSWGRATNEKLFF.

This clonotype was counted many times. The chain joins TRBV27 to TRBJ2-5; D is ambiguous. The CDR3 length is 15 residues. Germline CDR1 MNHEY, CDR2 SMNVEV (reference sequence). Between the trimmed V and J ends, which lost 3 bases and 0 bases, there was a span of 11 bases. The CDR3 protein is CASSFEVNYQETQYF. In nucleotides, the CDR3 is TGTGCCAGCAGTTTCGAAGTGAACTACCAAGAGACCCAGTACTTC.

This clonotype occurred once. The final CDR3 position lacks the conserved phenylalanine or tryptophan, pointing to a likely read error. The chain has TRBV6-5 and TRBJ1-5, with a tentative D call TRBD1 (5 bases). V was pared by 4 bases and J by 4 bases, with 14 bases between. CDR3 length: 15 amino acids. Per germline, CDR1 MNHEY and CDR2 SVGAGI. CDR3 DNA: TGTGCCAGCAGTTTGGTTGGACACCTGAATCAGCCCCAGCATTCT. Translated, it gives CASSLVGHLNQPQHS.

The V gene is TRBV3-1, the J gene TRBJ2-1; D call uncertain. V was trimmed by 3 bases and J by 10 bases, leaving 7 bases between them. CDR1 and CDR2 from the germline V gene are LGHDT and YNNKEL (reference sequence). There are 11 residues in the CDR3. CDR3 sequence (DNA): TGTGCCAGCAGCCAGGCCCTAGAGCAGTTCTTC. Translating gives CASSQALEQFF.